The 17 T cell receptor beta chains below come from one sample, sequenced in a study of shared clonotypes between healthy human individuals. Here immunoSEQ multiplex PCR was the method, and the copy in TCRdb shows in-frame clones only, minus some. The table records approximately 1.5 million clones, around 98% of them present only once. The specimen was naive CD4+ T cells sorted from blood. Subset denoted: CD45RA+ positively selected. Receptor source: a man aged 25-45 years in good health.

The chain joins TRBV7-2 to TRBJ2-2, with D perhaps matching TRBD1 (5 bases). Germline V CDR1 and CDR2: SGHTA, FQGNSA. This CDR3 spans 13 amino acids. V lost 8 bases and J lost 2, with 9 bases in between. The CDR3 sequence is CASSGKNTGELFF. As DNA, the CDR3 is TGTGCCAGCTCAGGGAAAAACACCGGGGAGCTGTTTTTT.

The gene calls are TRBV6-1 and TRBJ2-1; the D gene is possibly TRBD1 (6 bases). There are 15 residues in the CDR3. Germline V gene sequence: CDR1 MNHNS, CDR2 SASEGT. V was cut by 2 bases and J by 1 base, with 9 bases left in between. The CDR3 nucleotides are TGTGCCAGCAGTGAACTGAGGGGGTCCTACAATGAGCAGTTCTTC. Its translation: CASSELRGSYNEQFF.

The CDR3 loop is CASSLGDTGELFF. The CDR3 DNA sequence: TGTGCCAGCAGCTTAGGGGACACCGGGGAGCTGTTTTTT. The V gene is TRBV7-9, the J gene TRBJ2-2, with D uncertain. Germline CDR1 and CDR2: SEHNR and FQNEAQ (reference sequence). This CDR3 is 13 amino acids long. V lost 1 base and J 3 bases, leaving 3 bases between the germline ends.

Here the CDR3 reads CATTTSGIGSYEQYF. CDR3 DNA sequence: TGTGCCACAACGACCTCAGGGATTGGGTCCTACGAGCAGTACTTC. The chain employs TRBV6-1 and TRBJ2-7, with TRBD1 as a possible D gene (5 bases). The V gene lost 10 bases and the J gene lost 1 base, with 20 bases spanning the gap. There are 15 residues in the CDR3. Germline V CDR1 and CDR2: MNHNS, SASEGT.

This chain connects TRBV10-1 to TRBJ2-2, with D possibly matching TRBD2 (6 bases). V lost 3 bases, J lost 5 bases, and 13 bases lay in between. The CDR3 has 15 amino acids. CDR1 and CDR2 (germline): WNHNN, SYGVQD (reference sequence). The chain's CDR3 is CASSDPGDPTGELFF. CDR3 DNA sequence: TGCGCCAGCAGTGATCCGGGGGATCCTACCGGGGAGCTGTTTTTT.

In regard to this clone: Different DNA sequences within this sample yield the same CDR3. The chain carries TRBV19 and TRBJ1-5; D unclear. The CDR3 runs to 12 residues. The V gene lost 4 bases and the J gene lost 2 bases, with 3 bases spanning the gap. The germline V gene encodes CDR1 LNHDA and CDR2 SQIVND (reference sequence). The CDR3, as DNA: TGTGCCAGTAGTAGGGGCAATCAGCCCCAGCATTTT. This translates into CASSRGNQPQHF.

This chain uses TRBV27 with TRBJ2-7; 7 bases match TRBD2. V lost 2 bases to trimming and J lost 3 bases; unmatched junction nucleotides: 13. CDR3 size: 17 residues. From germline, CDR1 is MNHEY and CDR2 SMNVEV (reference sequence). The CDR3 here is CASSLTHTAGVFYEQYF. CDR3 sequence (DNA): TGTGCCAGCAGTTTAACTCATACCGCGGGGGTATTCTACGAGCAGTACTTC.

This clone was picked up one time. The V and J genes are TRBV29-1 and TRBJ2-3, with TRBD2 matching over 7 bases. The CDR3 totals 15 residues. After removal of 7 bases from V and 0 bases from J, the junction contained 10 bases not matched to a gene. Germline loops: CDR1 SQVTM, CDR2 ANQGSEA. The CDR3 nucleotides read TGCAGCGGTGCCGTCCCGGGGGGAAGCACAGATACGCAGTATTTT. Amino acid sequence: CSGAVPGGSTDTQYF.

CDR3 amino acids: CASSYSTSGRAEQYF. The CDR3 DNA sequence: TGTGCCAGCAGTTACTCGACTAGCGGGAGAGCCGAGCAGTACTTC. This chain uses TRBV6-5 with TRBJ2-7; 12 positions agree with TRBD2. Germline V CDR1 and CDR2: MNHEY, SVGAGI. The CDR3 runs 15 residues. V lost 0 bases, J lost 6 bases, and 3 bases stayed unmatched.

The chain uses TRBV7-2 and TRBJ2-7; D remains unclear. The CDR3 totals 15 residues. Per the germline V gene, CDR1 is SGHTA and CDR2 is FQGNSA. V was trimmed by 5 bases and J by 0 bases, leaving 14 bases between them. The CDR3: CASSIRHDSSYEQYF. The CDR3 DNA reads TGTGCCAGCAGCATAAGACACGATAGCTCCTACGAGCAGTACTTC.

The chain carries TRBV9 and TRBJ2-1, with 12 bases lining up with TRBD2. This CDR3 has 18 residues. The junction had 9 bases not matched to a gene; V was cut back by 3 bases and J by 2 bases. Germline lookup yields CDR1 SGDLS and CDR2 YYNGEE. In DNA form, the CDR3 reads TGTGCCAGCAGCGAGGGCACTAGCGGGAGGTTAACCTACAATGAGCAGTTCTTC. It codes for CASSEGTSGRLTYNEQFF.

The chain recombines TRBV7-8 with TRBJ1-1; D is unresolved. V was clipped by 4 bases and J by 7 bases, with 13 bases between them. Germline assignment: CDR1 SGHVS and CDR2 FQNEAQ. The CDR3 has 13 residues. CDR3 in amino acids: CASSSRSGSEAFF. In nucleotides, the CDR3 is TGTGCCAGCAGCTCAAGGTCGGGGAGTGAAGCTTTCTTT.

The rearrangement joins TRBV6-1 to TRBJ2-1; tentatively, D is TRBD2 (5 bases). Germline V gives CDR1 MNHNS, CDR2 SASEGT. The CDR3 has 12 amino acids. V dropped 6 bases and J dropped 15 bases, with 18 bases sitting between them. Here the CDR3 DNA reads TGTGCCAGCAGGATCGATGATACTAGACTGTTCTTC. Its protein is CASRIDDTRLFF.

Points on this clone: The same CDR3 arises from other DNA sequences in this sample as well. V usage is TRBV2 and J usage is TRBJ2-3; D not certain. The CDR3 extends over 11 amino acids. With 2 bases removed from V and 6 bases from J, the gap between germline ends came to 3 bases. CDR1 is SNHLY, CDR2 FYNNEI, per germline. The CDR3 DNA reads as TGTGCCAGCAGTGAACTGGATACGCAGTATTTT. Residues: CASSELDTQYF.

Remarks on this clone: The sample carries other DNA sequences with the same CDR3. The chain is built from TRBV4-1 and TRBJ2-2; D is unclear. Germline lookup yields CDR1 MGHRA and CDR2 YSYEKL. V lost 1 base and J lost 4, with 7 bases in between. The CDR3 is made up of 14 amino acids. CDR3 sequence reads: CASSQVGGTGELFF. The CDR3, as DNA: TGCGCCAGCAGCCAAGTAGGCGGCACCGGGGAGCTGTTTTTT.

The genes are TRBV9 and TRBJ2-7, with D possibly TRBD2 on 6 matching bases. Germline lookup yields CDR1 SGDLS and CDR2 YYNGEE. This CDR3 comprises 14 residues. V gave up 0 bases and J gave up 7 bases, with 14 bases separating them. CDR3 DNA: TGTGCCAGCAGCGTAGGTCCCGGGACTCGGGAGCAGTACTTC. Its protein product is CASSVGPGTREQYF.

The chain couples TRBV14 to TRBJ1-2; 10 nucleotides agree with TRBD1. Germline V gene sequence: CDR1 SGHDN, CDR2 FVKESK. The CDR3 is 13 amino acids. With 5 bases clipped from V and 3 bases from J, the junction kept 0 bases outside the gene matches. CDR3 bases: TGTGCCAGCAGCGGACAGGGGGACTATGGCTACACCTTC. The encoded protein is CASSGQGDYGYTF.